A selection of T cell receptor beta chains follows, all from one sample in a study of T-cell memory formation after mild COVID-19. TCRdb independently ran MiXCR on the 5' RACE reads; one entry per CDR3 protein. The profile covers 70,000 to 95,000 distinct CDR3 sequences, with roughly 13% appearing a single time and 35% to 50% taken by the ten largest. The source material was PBMCs or a T cell subset sorted from them (not recorded which). Receptors originate from a man aged 18 to 29 who had mild COVID-19 (a few samples of this study predate the infection). Cell type and time point are not known. The CDR3 runs from the conserved cysteine through the conserved F or W. The D gene is left open where the match is weak. Clone size is shown for a subset of rows, as once, few, many or a class of expanded clone.

>TRBJ2-5|TRBV29-1|TRBD1|many
TGCAGCGTTGGGACAGGGGGCGAGACCCAGTACTTC
CSVGTGGETQYF
>TRBJ2-6|TRBV3-1|.|.
TGTGCCAGCAGCCAAGTATTCGGCTCTGGGGCCAACGTCCTGACTTTC
CASSQVFGSGANVLTF
>TRBJ1-1|TRBV14|.|.
TGTGCCAGCAGCCTATCTGGGGGGGGGAACACTGAAGCTTTCTTT
CASSLSGGGNTEAFF
>TRBJ2-7|TRBV3-1|TRBD1|many
TGTGCCAGCAGCCAAGGAGACAGGGGTTTAGGGTCAGTCGACTACGAGCAGTACTTC
CASSQGDRGLGSVDYEQYF
>TRBJ1-3|TRBV6-1|.|many
TGTGCCAGCAGTGAAGAGGAGGGGGTAAACACCATATATTTT
CASSEEEGVNTIYF
>TRBJ1-2|TRBV5-1|TRBD1|few
TGCGCCAGCAGCCTTGGGACAGGGACGAGGGGCTACACCTTC
CASSLGTGTRGYTF
>TRBJ2-3|TRBV12-3/TRBV12-4|TRBD1|.
TGTGCCAGCAGTTTTTATGCAGGGGGCGAATCAGATACGCAGTATTTT
CASSFYAGGESDTQYF
>TRBJ1-6|TRBV4-1|.|.
TGCGCCAGCAGCCAAGTCTTACATGATAATTCACCCCTCCACTTT
CASSQVLHDNSPLHF
>TRBJ2-2|TRBV3-1|TRBD1|.
TGTGCCAGCAGCCAAGTTTCGGTAAGGACAGGGGCGCCGAACGTCGCCGGGGAGCTGTTTTTT
CASSQVSVRTGAPNVAGELFF
>TRBJ2-7|TRBV6-2/TRBV6-3|TRBD2|many
TGTGCCAGCAGTCAAGGCGGCGGGGGATACGAGCAGTACTTC
CASSQGGGGYEQYF
>TRBJ2-7|TRBV12-3/TRBV12-4|TRBD2|few
TGTGCCAGCACCCCGGGACTAGGAACCTACGAGCAGTACTTC
CASTPGLGTYEQYF
>TRBJ1-2|TRBV6-6|.|.
TGTGCCAGCCAAACAGGGAGCTGGTATGGCTACACCTTC
CASQTGSWYGYTF
>TRBJ2-1|TRBV5-6|.|.
TGTGCCAGCAGCTTGACAGGGATTCGGAATGAGCAGTTCTTC
CASSLTGIRNEQFF
>TRBJ2-1|TRBV7-6|TRBD1|.
TGTGCCAGCAGCCCATCTGGGACAGGGGGTAGTGAGCAGTTCTTC
CASSPSGTGGSEQFF
>TRBJ2-2|TRBV12-3/TRBV12-4|.|.
TGTGCCAGCAGTTTAGGGACGGAGTACCGTGGGGAGCTGTTTTTT
CASSLGTEYRGELFF
>TRBJ1-6|TRBV9|TRBD1|.
TGTGCCAGCAGCCCCAATACAGGGGGCGAGAATTCACCCCTCCACTTT
CASSPNTGGENSPLHF
>TRBJ2-5|TRBV7-6|TRBD2|.
TGTGCCAGCAGCTTAACCCTTACTAGCGGGGGATTCCAAGAGACCCAGTACTTC
CASSLTLTSGGFQETQYF
>TRBJ2-5|TRBV24-1|TRBD1|few
TGTGCCACCAGCGGGGACAGGGAAGAGACCCAGTACTTC
CATSGDREETQYF
>TRBJ1-2|TRBV2|TRBD1|few
TGTGCCAGCAGTGAAAAGACAGGGGCCAACTATGGCTACACCTTC
CASSEKTGANYGYTF
>TRBJ1-6|TRBV7-2|.|few
TGTGCCAGCAGCGCCCGGACTCTTTTTAATTCACCCCTCCACTTT
CASSARTLFNSPLHF
>TRBJ1-1|TRBV4-1|.|few
TGCGCCAGCAGCCCGCCAAGGTTGAGCACTGAAGCTTTCTTT
CASSPPRLSTEAFF
>TRBJ2-3|TRBV12-3/TRBV12-4|.|many
TGTGCCAGCAGAGAAAGACCCGGCGGGACGCAGTATTTT
CASRERPGGTQYF
>TRBJ2-5|TRBV6-2/TRBV6-3|TRBD1|.
TGTGCCAGCAGTTACTTGAGCGACAGGGCAAGACCAGAGACCCAGTACTTC
CASSYLSDRARPETQYF
>TRBJ2-1|TRBV7-6|.|few
TGTGCCAGCAGCTTCAGGGCATCCTCCTACAATGAGCAGTTCTTC
CASSFRASSYNEQFF
>TRBJ2-7|TRBV9|.|.
TGTGCCAGCAGCGTTGGCGAACACCGGCGAGAGCAGTACTTC
CASSVGEHRREQYF
>TRBJ2-1|TRBV7-3|.|.
TGTGCCAGCAGCTTAGATCAGGGGCCGTACAATGAGCAGTTCTTC
CASSLDQGPYNEQFF
>TRBJ1-2|TRBV29-1|.|.
TGCAGCGTTTTTGGGTCAGGGCTGTCTTATGGCTACACCTTC
CSVFGSGLSYGYTF
>TRBJ1-5|TRBV12-3/TRBV12-4|TRBD1|few
TGTGCCAGCAGTCCACGGGACAGGGGAAACAATCAGCCCCAGCATTTT
CASSPRDRGNNQPQHF